A single count supports the clone carrying this T cell receptor beta chain. The sample originates from a study of TIL therapy for anti-PD-1-resistant metastatic lung cancer. Study background: Tumors were harvested before any PD-1/PD-L1 blockade. Median patient age was about 50, ranging roughly 35-75 years.

Sequencing used immunoSEQ v3. Using immunoSEQ multiplex PCR, the repertoire was profiled, and TCRdb retains in-frame clones only, with some absent. The profile shows about 57,000 clones, roughly 78% of them singletons. Time point noted: pre-treatment sample, taken before nivolumab and TIL therapy. Stage 4 NSCLC adults joined between late 2017 and 2020. The CDR3 runs to 19 residues. In germline, CDR1 is SGHRS, CDR2 YFSETQ. The trim removed 4 bases at V and 1 base at J, leaving 17 bases unmatched. The origin of this receptor is a woman aged 25-80 years with non-small cell lung cancer. The chain links TRBV5-1 to TRBJ2-3; TRBD1 matches at 8 bases. The starting material was blood, obtained at baseline. The CDR3 protein is CASSPRTGSLARGTDTQYF. The CDR3 DNA sequence: TGCGCCAGCAGCCCTCGGACAGGGAGCCTGGCACGGGGCACAGATACGCAGTATTTT.